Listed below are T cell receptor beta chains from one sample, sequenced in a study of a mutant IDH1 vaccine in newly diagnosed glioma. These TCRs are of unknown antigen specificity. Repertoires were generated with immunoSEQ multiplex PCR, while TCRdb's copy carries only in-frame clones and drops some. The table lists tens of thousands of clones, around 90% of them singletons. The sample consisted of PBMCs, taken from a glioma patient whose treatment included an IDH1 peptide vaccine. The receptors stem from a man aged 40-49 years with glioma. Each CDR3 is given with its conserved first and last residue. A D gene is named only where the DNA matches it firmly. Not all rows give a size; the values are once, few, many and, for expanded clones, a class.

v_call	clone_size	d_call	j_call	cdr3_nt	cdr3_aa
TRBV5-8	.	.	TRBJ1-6	TGTGCCAGCAGCTTTCCTAGGAGAATGGATTCACCCCTCCACTTT	CASSFPRRMDSPLHF
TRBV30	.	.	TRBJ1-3	TGTGCCTGGAGTCCCTCTGTTGGGTACGGAAACACCATATATTTT	CAWSPSVGYGNTIYF
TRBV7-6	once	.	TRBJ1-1	TGTGCCAGCAGCCACCTGGGGTCCTTTGAAGCTTTCTTT	CASSHLGSFEAFF
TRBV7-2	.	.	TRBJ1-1	TGTGCCAGCAGCCCTATCGGACAGAGCAACACTGAAGCTTTCTTT	CASSPIGQSNTEAFF
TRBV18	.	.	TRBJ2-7	TGTGCCAGCTCTCCACCGAGTGCACTTTGGGAGCAGTACTTC	CASSPPSALWEQYF
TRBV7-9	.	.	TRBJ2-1	TGTGCCAGCAGCTTAGCGGCCGCCTACAATGAGCAGTTCTTC	CASSLAAAYNEQFF
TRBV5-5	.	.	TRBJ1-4	TGTGCCAGCAGCTTGGACAGCGAAAATGAAAAACTGTTTTTT	CASSLDSENEKLFF
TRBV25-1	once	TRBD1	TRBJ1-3	TGTGCCAGCAGTGAATATAAGACAGGGGCTAACTCTGGAAACACCATATATTTT	CASSEYKTGANSGNTIYF
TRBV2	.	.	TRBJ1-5	TGTGCCAGCAAGGCCAGCGACCTCAATCAGCCCCAGCATTTT	CASKASDLNQPQHF
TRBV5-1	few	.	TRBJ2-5	TGCGCCAGCAGCTTGGTCCCGGGACTCACCCAAGAGACCCAGTACTTC	CASSLVPGLTQETQYF
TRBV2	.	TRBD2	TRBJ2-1	TGTGCCAGCAGTGAAGGTCTAGCGGGGGGGTACCCGCAGTTCTTC	CASSEGLAGGYPQFF
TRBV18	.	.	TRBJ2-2	TGTGCCAGCTCACCACGGCCTGGCGGGGAGCTGTTTTTT	CASSPRPGGELFF
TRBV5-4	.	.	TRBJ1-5	TGTGCCAGCAGCTTGGGGGGAGGGGGAGCTTATAGCAATCAGCCCCAGCATTTT	CASSLGGGGAYSNQPQHF
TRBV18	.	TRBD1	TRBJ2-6	TGTGCCAGCTCACCCGGACAGGGTAACTCTGGGGCCAACGTCCTGACTTTC	CASSPGQGNSGANVLTF
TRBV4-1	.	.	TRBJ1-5	TGCGCCAGCAGCCAAGTAGACCAGGGGAATCAGCCCCAGCATTTT	CASSQVDQGNQPQHF
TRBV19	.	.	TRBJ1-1	TGTGCCAGTAGACCGACGGGGGCAAACACTGAAGCTTTCTTT	CASRPTGANTEAFF
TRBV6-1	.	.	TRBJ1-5	TGTGCCAGCCGCGGGGGCCTCAATCAGCCCCAGCATTTT	CASRGGLNQPQHF
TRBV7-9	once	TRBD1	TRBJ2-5	TGTGCCAGCAGCTCCCCGGACAGGGCAGCTGAGACCCAGTACTTC	CASSSPDRAAETQYF
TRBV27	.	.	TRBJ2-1	TGTGCCAGCAGTCAGACCAGACAGGGAGGGCTAAACAATGAGCAGTTCTTC	CASSQTRQGGLNNEQFF
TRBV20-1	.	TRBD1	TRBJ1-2	TGCAGTGCTACAGGGGGTGTTGGCTACACCTTC	CSATGGVGYTF
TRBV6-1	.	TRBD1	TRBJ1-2	TGTGCCAGCAGCTCACAGGGGAAAGGGGGCTACACCTTC	CASSSQGKGGYTF
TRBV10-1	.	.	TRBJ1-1	TGCGCCAGCAGTCTGAAGGCGAACACTGAAGCTTTCTTT	CASSLKANTEAFF
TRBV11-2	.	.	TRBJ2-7	TGTGCCAGCAGCTTAGGAGCTTACGAGCAGTACTTC	CASSLGAYEQYF
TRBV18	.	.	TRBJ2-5	TGTGCCAGCTCACCACCGATGGGGGAAGGAGAGACCCAGTACTTC	CASSPPMGEGETQYF
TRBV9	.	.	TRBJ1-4	TGTGCCAGCAGCGTAGGCCCCGCTAATACTGAAAAACTGTTTTTT	CASSVGPANTEKLFF
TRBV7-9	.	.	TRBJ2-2	TGTGCCAGCAGCTCCTCGGAACTCCGGGGGATGGGGGAGCTGTTTTTT	CASSSSELRGMGELFF
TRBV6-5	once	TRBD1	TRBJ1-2	TGTGCCAGCTGGACCGGGACAGGGGCATCCTATGGCTACACCTTC	CASWTGTGASYGYTF
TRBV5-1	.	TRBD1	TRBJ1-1	TGCGCCAGCAGTTTGCATGGGACAGGAGTTGAAGCTTTCTTT	CASSLHGTGVEAFF
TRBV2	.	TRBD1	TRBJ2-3	TGTGCCAGCAGCCGGGACAGGGTGACAGATACGCAGTATTTT	CASSRDRVTDTQYF